Below are 21 T cell receptor beta chains sequenced from a single sample in a study of blood T cell repertoires in COVID-19 (dated by TCRdb to the early 2020s). The library came from the immunoSEQ multiplex PCR assay. TCRdb stores this immuneACCESS table with in-frame sequences only. Part of the clones is absent; in the studies checked, under half of the shortfall reflects unresolved V genes, and no reason is known for the rest. The sample table records about 400,000 clones; about 89% of these occur just once. 0.95% to 1.5% of the sample is taken by the ten largest. Sequenced material: peripheral blood. These receptors originate from a man aged 35 to 55 with acute or convalescent COVID-19.

The J gene is TRBJ1-1, the V gene TRBV6-6; D not resolved. Germline CDR1 is MNHNY and CDR2 is SVGAGI (reference sequence). The CDR3 consists of 12 residues. Trimming took off 4 bases at V and 2 bases at J, with 5 bases between the two ends. The CDR3 loop reads CASSLANTEAFF. CDR3 DNA: TGTGCCAGCAGTTTAGCCAACACTGAAGCTTTCTTT.

The chain recombines TRBV30 with TRBJ1-5; 7 bases line up with TRBD1. Germline V gives CDR1 GTSNPN, CDR2 SVGIG (reference sequence). This CDR3 contains 13 residues. V lost 5 bases and J lost 4; bases outside the gene matches: 5. CDR3 coding DNA: TGTGCCTGGGATGCAGGGGGGAATCAGCCCCAGCATTTT. Translation gives CAWDAGGNQPQHF.

The chain employs TRBV3-1 (or the pseudogene TRBV3-2) and TRBJ2-5; TRBD2 agrees at 7 bases. Trimming took 5 bases from V and 5 from J; bases not matched to a gene: 11. The CDR3 sequence is 15 residues long. Germline values: CDR1 LGHDT, CDR2 YNNKEL (reference sequence). The CDR3 DNA sequence: TGTGCCAGCAGCACCATACGCGGGAGAACCGAGACCCAGTACTTC. Protein: CASSTIRGRTETQYF.

The sample holds one count of this clone. The chain couples TRBV9 to TRBJ1-5, with TRBD1 identical over 7 bases. There are 14 residues in the CDR3. Germline CDR1 SGDLS, CDR2 YYNGEE. With V trimmed by 3 bases and J by 16 bases, 16 bases remained unmatched. The CDR3 spells CASSALSTGEKIHF. The CDR3 DNA sequence: TGTGCCAGCAGCGCACTCTCTACAGGGGAGAAAATCCATTTT.

The chain is built from TRBV7-9 and TRBJ1-1, with TRBD1 identical over 10 bases. Germline-derived CDR1 and CDR2 are SEHNR and FQNEAQ (reference sequence). This CDR3 contains 19 residues. The J segment lost 4 bases and the V segment lost 1 base, leaving 15 bases of the junction unmatched. The CDR3 coding sequence is TGTGCCAGCAGCTTAGGGGACCCGGGACAGGGGCTTCTAGGCACTGAAGCTTTCTTT. Residues: CASSLGDPGQGLLGTEAFF.

The V gene is TRBV9, the J gene TRBJ1-3; TRBD1 matches 9 bases. Germline V gives CDR1 SGDLS, CDR2 YYNGEE. This CDR3 is built from 18 residues. V was clipped by 0 bases and J by 4 bases; unmatched bases: 11. The CDR3 loop is CASSVEGSTGGNGNTIYF. DNA of the CDR3: TGTGCCAGCAGCGTAGAAGGGTCGACAGGGGGGAACGGAAACACCATATATTTT.

J is TRBJ1-4 and V is TRBV27; TRBD1 matches 7 bases. From germline, CDR1 is MNHEY and CDR2 SMNVEV (reference sequence). The CDR3 runs to 13 residues. V shed 6 bases, J shed 4 bases, and the junction held 2 bases outside the gene matches. This CDR3 reads CASRGQNNEKLFF. CDR3 bases: TGTGCCAGCAGGGGACAGAATAATGAAAAACTGTTTTTT.

This clone was recorded a few times. The rearrangement uses TRBV7-3 and TRBJ1-2; no firm D call. CDR1 is SGHTA and CDR2 is FQGTGA in the germline V gene. The CDR3 is made up of 13 amino acids. Trimming removed 7 bases at V and 2 bases at J, with 11 bases between. In DNA form, the CDR3 reads TGTGCCAGCATTTCAGTAAAGAACTATGGCTACACCTTC. The encoded protein is CASISVKNYGYTF.

The CDR3 coding sequence is TGCGCCAGCAGCTTGGCAGGGGATGATAGGCCCCAGCATTTT. Its translation: CASSLAGDDRPQHF. V gene TRBV5-1 combines with J gene TRBJ1-5, with D perhaps matching TRBD1 (6 bases). Germline V gene sequence: CDR1 SGHRS, CDR2 YFSETQ. V shed 0 bases and J shed 9 bases, with 13 bases lying between them. The CDR3 runs to 14 residues. The whole variable domain, filled in from reference TRBV5-1 and TRBJ1-5, reads KAGVTQTPRYLIKTRGQQVTLSCSPISGHRSVSWYQQTPGQGLQFLFEYFSETQRNKGNFPGRFSGRQFSNSRSEMNVSTLELGDSALYLCASSLAGDDRPQHFGDGTRLSIL.

The chain has TRBV5-1 and TRBJ2-3; TRBD2 aligns across 7 bases. CDR3 length equals 20 residues. Germline CDR1 SGHRS, CDR2 YFSETQ. Trimming at V came to 2 bases and at J to 1 base, leaving 19 bases not matched to a gene. The CDR3 protein is CASSFRPIANRLARTDTQYF. In DNA, the CDR3 is TGCGCCAGCAGCTTTCGACCCATAGCTAATAGACTAGCTCGCACAGATACGCAGTATTTT.

The chain recombines TRBV6-5 with TRBJ1-3, with D unclear. The CDR3 length is 13 residues. Trimming took off 6 bases at V and 1 base at J, with 7 bases between the two ends. CDR1 and CDR2 from the germline V gene are MNHEY and SVGAGI. CDR3 region: CASSPTSGNTIYF. The CDR3 region has the DNA TGTGCCAGCAGCCCGACTTCTGGAAACACCATATATTTT.

This clone came up once. This chain uses TRBV6-5 with TRBJ1-2; 7 positions agree with TRBD1. The CDR3 totals 13 residues. V was clipped by 10 bases and J by 5 bases; unmatched bases: 10. Germline CDR1 and CDR2: MNHEY and SVGAGI. CDR3 in amino acids: CATSVGQAYGYTF. The CDR3 nucleotides read TGTGCCACCTCCGTTGGACAGGCGTATGGCTACACCTTC.

The V and J genes are TRBV11-2 and TRBJ1-5, with D maybe TRBD1 (5 bases). CDR3 length equals 14 residues. CDR1 and CDR2 (germline): SGHAT, FQNNGV. V was clipped by 3 bases and J by 2 bases, with 8 bases between them. The CDR3 DNA reads TGTGCCAGCAGCTTGTCGGGGGGCAATCAGCCCCAGCATTTT. Amino acid sequence: CASSLSGGNQPQHF.

The chain carries TRBV6-5 and TRBJ2-7; 7 bases are a match to TRBD2. V lost 4 bases and J lost 3; bases outside the gene matches: 6. Germline-derived CDR1 and CDR2 are MNHEY and SVGAGI. The CDR3 loop spans 14 amino acids. CDR3 sequence (DNA): TGTGCCAGCAGTTCCTTCGGGGGGAACTACGAGCAGTACTTC. Its translation is CASSSFGGNYEQYF.

The V and J genes are TRBV27 and TRBJ2-6, with D tentatively TRBD1 (6 bases). The germline gives CDR1 MNHEY, CDR2 SMNVEV (reference sequence). CDR3 length: 17 residues. V shed 7 bases and J shed 2 bases, with 18 bases lying between them. This CDR3 reads CASTLGEGGTGANVLTF. DNA of the CDR3: TGTGCCAGCACGTTGGGTGAAGGGGGAACTGGGGCCAACGTCCTGACTTTC.

The chain combines TRBV9 with TRBJ2-3; 12 bases are a match to TRBD2. Trimming at V came to 3 bases and at J to 5 bases, leaving 7 bases not matched to a gene. Germline V gene sequence: CDR1 SGDLS, CDR2 YYNGEE. The CDR3 has 16 amino acids. CDR3 sequence reads: CASSASGRASGDTQYF. CDR3 sequence (DNA): TGTGCCAGCAGCGCTAGCGGGAGGGCCTCTGGAGATACGCAGTATTTT.

In regard to this clone: Distinct nucleotide sequences in the sample also encode this CDR3. The V gene is TRBV5-1, the J gene TRBJ1-1; D gene ambiguous. CDR3 length: 13 amino acids. The V end was cut by 1 base, the J end by 2 bases, with 6 bases between. Germline CDR1 is SGHRS and CDR2 is YFSETQ. CDR3 sequence reads: CASSLNRNTEAFF. The CDR3 region has the DNA TGCGCCAGCAGCTTGAACAGAAACACTGAAGCTTTCTTT.

The chain couples TRBV5-6 to TRBJ1-3; D unclear. V shed 6 bases and J shed 0 bases, with 16 bases lying between them. CDR1 and CDR2 (germline): SGHDT, YYEEEE. The CDR3 is made up of 16 amino acids. The CDR3, as DNA: TGTGCCAGCACCATTGGACTTCCCGTCTCTGGAAACACCATATATTTT. It translates to CASTIGLPVSGNTIYF.

The genes are TRBV2 and TRBJ1-2; D unresolved. Trimming shortened V by 3 bases and J by 4 bases, and 9 bases separated the two germline ends. The CDR3 totals 13 residues. Germline V gene lookup returns CDR1 SNHLY and CDR2 FYNNEI. The CDR3 nucleotides are TGTGCCAGCAGTGATGGACTGCTCTATGGCTACACCTTC. Translating it yields CASSDGLLYGYTF.

The rearrangement joins TRBV9 to TRBJ2-2; TRBD1 matches 9 bases. Germline CDR1 is SGDLS and CDR2 is YYNGEE. J lost 4 bases, V lost 0 bases, and 4 bases had no gene match. The CDR3 is 16 amino acids. CDR3 coding DNA: TGTGCCAGCAGCGTAGAACAGGGGGCTCCCACCGGGGAGCTGTTTTTT. Its translation: CASSVEQGAPTGELFF.

The chain recombines TRBV5-6 with TRBJ1-3; a weak D match, TRBD1 (5 bases). CDR1 SGHDT and CDR2 YYEEEE come from the germline V gene. The CDR3 spans 16 residues. Trimming took 1 base from V and 0 from J, leaving 11 bases between them. The CDR3 coding sequence is TGTGCCAGCAGCTTGATCGACGACAGCTCTGGAAACACCATATATTTT. This encodes CASSLIDDSSGNTIYF.